Presented here are 25 T cell receptor beta chains from one specimen sequenced in a study of T cells after yellow fever vaccination. TCRdb analysed the 5' RACE reads with MiXCR anew, one entry per CDR3 protein. The sample yields 250,000 to 350,000 distinct CDR3 sequences, around 4.3% seen once. The sample was PBMCs, taken 15 days after the yellow fever booster vaccination. These receptors were collected from a man aged 18-30 years who received the YFV17D yellow fever vaccine.

This clonotype was counted ten times or more. The chain joins TRBV12-3 or TRBV12-4 to TRBJ1-1; 11 nucleotides align to TRBD1. The length of the CDR3 is 17 residues. V shed 4 bases, J shed 0 bases, and the junction held 7 bases outside the gene matches. CDR3 bases: TGTGCCAGCAGTTCCGGGACAGGGGGATTCCTGAACACTGAAGCTTTCTTT. This translates into CASSSGTGGFLNTEAFF.

This clonotype was counted at least ten times. The chain carries TRBV29-1 and TRBJ2-3; 10 nucleotides line up with TRBD2. The V segment lost 4 bases and the J segment 0 bases; nucleotides outside the gene matches: 4. This CDR3 region has 15 residues. Germline values: CDR1 SQVTM, CDR2 ANQGSEA. The CDR3 loop is CSVALAGGSTDTQYF. The CDR3 region has the DNA TGCAGCGTTGCCTTAGCGGGGGGTAGCACAGATACGCAGTATTTT.

This clonotype was seen at least ten times. The chain links TRBV7-9 to TRBJ1-1; D is unclear. This CDR3 is built from 12 residues. The germline V gene has CDR1 SEHNR and CDR2 FQNEAQ (reference sequence). V was shortened by 2 bases and J by 4 bases, with 5 bases between the two germline ends. The CDR3 reads CASSLIGTEAFF. The CDR3 nucleotides read TGTGCCAGCAGCTTAATAGGCACTGAAGCTTTCTTT.

This clonotype was seen a few times. The rearrangement links TRBV2 to TRBJ1-6; D gene uncertain. Per the germline V gene, CDR1 is SNHLY and CDR2 is FYNNEI. CDR3 length equals 15 residues. With 6 bases removed from V and 0 bases from J, the gap between germline ends came to 9 bases. CDR3 in amino acids: CASSAESSYNSPLHF. In DNA, the CDR3 is TGTGCCAGCAGCGCAGAGAGCTCCTATAATTCACCCCTCCACTTT.

This clonotype was seen many times. The rearrangement joins TRBV6-5 to TRBJ2-7; perhaps D is TRBD1 or TRBD2 (6 bases each). V was shortened by 4 bases and J by 3 bases, with 13 bases between the two germline ends. Per the germline V gene, CDR1 is MNHEY and CDR2 is SVGAGI. This CDR3 is 14 amino acids long. DNA of the CDR3: TGTGCCAGCAGTTCGGGGAGGACAGTCTACGAGCAGTACTTC. This gives the protein CASSSGRTVYEQYF.

This clonotype was seen only a few times. The rearrangement joins TRBV12-3 or TRBV12-4 to TRBJ1-1; perhaps TRBD1 as D (5 bases). The V gene lost 5 bases and the J gene lost 7 bases, with 14 bases spanning the gap. There are 13 residues in the CDR3. The CDR3 loop is CASSPRGVGEAFF. DNA for the CDR3: TGTGCCAGCAGTCCCCGAGGGGTAGGTGAAGCTTTCTTT.

The sample holds a few counts of this clonotype. The chain is built from TRBV4-1 and TRBJ2-5, with no clear D. CDR1 and CDR2 (germline): MGHRA, YSYEKL. V lost 1 base and J 2 bases, leaving 11 bases between the germline ends. This CDR3 is built from 15 residues. The CDR3 reads CASSQVQLRQETQYF. CDR3 in DNA: TGCGCCAGCAGCCAAGTTCAGTTACGACAAGAGACCCAGTACTTC.

This clonotype was seen repeatedly, ten times or more. This sequence joins TRBV5-1 and TRBJ1-1; the D is unclear. The CDR3 is 11 amino acids. The germline V and J ends were trimmed by 2 bases and 8 bases, with 7 bases remaining between them. Germline values: CDR1 SGHRS, CDR2 YFSETQ. Here the CDR3 reads CASSFQEEAFF. The CDR3, as DNA: TGCGCCAGCAGCTTTCAAGAAGAAGCTTTCTTT. Supplemented by reference TRBV5-1 and TRBJ1-1, the full variable domain reads KAGVTQTPRYLIKTRGQQVTLSCSPISGHRSVSWYQQTPGQGLQFLFEYFSETQRNKGNFPGRFSGRQFSNSRSEMNVSTLELGDSALYLCASSFQEEAFFGQGTRLTVV.

This clonotype has more than one count but fewer than ten. The gene calls are TRBV5-8 and TRBJ2-3, with D hard to call. The CDR3 is 14 amino acids. Germline lookup yields CDR1 SGHTS and CDR2 YDEGEE. Trimming cost V 0 bases and J 1 base, with 6 bases left between them. This CDR3 is CASSLVPRTDTQYF. The DNA for the CDR3 is TGTGCCAGCAGCTTGGTGCCCCGCACAGATACGCAGTATTTT.

This clonotype was observed a few times. CDR3 bases: TGCAGCGTTGACTCAACAGGGGTTAACAATGAGCAGTTCTTC. It is translated as CSVDSTGVNNEQFF. This chain links TRBV29-1 with TRBJ2-1; TRBD1 matches at 7 bases. The ends lost 3 bases at V and 5 bases at J; junction bases unmatched: 7. From germline, CDR1 is SQVTM and CDR2 ANQGSEA. The CDR3 loop spans 14 amino acids.

The chain combines TRBV6-1 with TRBJ2-1; D ambiguous. The germline V gene encodes CDR1 MNHNS and CDR2 SASEGT. The V and J ends lost 5 bases and 4 bases respectively, with 15 bases between them. CDR3 size: 15 residues. The CDR3: CASSLGPTVYNEQFF. CDR3 in DNA: TGTGCCAGCAGTCTCGGACCCACGGTTTACAATGAGCAGTTCTTC.

This clonotype was recorded at least ten times. The rearrangement joins TRBV4-3 to TRBJ1-6; D gene uncertain. Between the trimmed V and J ends, which lost 0 bases and 9 bases, there was a span of 9 bases. The CDR3 is 14 residues long. Germline values: CDR1 LGHNA, CDR2 YSLEER. Written as DNA, the CDR3 is TGCGCCAGCAGCCAAGATCGGCGTGGTTCACCCCTCCACTTT. As protein: CASSQDRRGSPLHF.

This clonotype occurred many times. CDR3 nucleotide sequence: TGTGCCAGCAGCGAAACCGCGGACGGCTATAATAATCAGCCCCAGCATTTT. This encodes CASSETADGYNNQPQHF. This chain uses TRBV7-9 with TRBJ1-5, with D unclear. The CDR3 consists of 17 residues. Germline V CDR1 and CDR2: SEHNR, FQNEAQ (reference sequence). The V gene lost 5 bases and the J gene lost 4 bases, with 21 bases spanning the gap.

Many counts were recorded for this clonotype. The CDR3 sequence: CASSYTGDGNTIYF. CDR3 sequence (DNA): TGTGCCAGCAGCTATACAGGGGATGGAAACACCATATATTTT. The V gene is TRBV7-9, the J gene TRBJ1-3; 7 bases align to TRBD1. The CDR3 spans 14 residues. V trimming: 4 bases; J trimming: 3 bases; junction bases outside the gene matches: 3. The V gene's germline CDR1 is SEHNR and CDR2 FQNEAQ (reference sequence).

This clonotype came up many times. The genes are TRBV12-3 or TRBV12-4 and TRBJ2-3; D is possibly TRBD2 (7 bases). V was trimmed by 3 bases and J by 2 bases, leaving 12 bases between them. The CDR3 sequence is 15 residues long. The CDR3: CASSFGGGATDTQYF. In nucleotides, the CDR3 is TGTGCCAGCAGTTTTGGCGGGGGCGCCACAGATACGCAGTATTTT.

This clonotype has ten or more counts. The V and J genes are TRBV12-3 or TRBV12-4 and TRBJ2-2, with D perhaps matching TRBD1 (6 bases). The CDR3 consists of 14 residues. Trimming removed 6 bases from V and 7 bases from J, with 15 bases in between. CDR3 DNA: TGTGCCAGCAGGATCACAGGGATAGGCGGGGAGCTGTTTTTT. It yields the protein CASRITGIGGELFF.

This clonotype was seen repeatedly, ten times or more. This sequence joins TRBV7-2 and TRBJ2-3; D uncertain. The CDR3 runs 14 residues. Germline lookup yields CDR1 SGHTA and CDR2 FQGNSA. V lost 0 bases and J 2 bases, leaving 6 bases between the germline ends. CDR3 region: CASSLALPTDTQYF. In DNA, the CDR3 is TGTGCCAGCAGCTTAGCGCTACCCACAGATACGCAGTATTTT.

This clonotype was seen at least ten times. V and J are TRBV5-1 and TRBJ2-7; maybe TRBD1 (5 bases). Trimming took 0 bases from V and 1 from J, leaving 8 bases between them. Germline V gene lookup returns CDR1 SGHRS and CDR2 YFSETQ. The CDR3 is made up of 14 amino acids. CDR3 DNA sequence: TGCGCCAGCAGCTTGGGGTCAGGGTCCTACGAGCAGTACGTC. Its translation is CASSLGSGSYEQYV.

In this sample, this clonotype turned up many times. The chain has TRBV6-2 or TRBV6-3 and TRBJ2-1, with TRBD2 identical over 7 bases. Trimming removed 4 bases from V and 0 bases from J; junction bases left unmatched: 3. This CDR3 comprises 15 residues. Germline values: CDR1 MNHEY, CDR2 SVGEGT. The DNA for the CDR3 is TGTGCCAGCAGTTGGCGGGGGAGCTCCTACAATGAGCAGTTCTTC. Translated: CASSWRGSSYNEQFF.

The table lists this clonotype with many counts. V usage is TRBV6-6 and J usage is TRBJ1-1; no clear D. The CDR3 loop spans 11 amino acids. The ends were cut back, 6 bases at V and 7 bases at J, with 9 bases in the middle. The germline gives CDR1 MNHNY, CDR2 SVGAGI (reference sequence). The DNA for the CDR3 is TGTGCCAGCAGCACACAGATTGAAGCTTTCTTT. Translation: CASSTQIEAFF.

As concerns this clonotype: At one boundary the junction diverges from the germline segment, which might be a read error. The rearrangement joins TRBV3-1 to TRBJ1-1, with a tentative D call TRBD1 (6 bases). Germline CDR1 and CDR2: LGHDT and YNNKEL (reference sequence). There are 15 residues in the CDR3. CDR3 nucleotides: TGTGCCAGCAGCCCAGGATACAGGGTGCACTCTGAACCTTTCTTT. As protein: CASSPGYRVHSEPFF.

The V call is TRBV15, the J call TRBJ2-1, with 9 bases that match TRBD2. The J segment lost 0 bases and the V segment lost 6 bases, leaving 6 bases of the junction unmatched. CDR3 length equals 16 residues. Germline values: CDR1 LNHNV, CDR2 YYDKDF (reference sequence). The CDR3: CATRTGGGVSYNEQFF. The CDR3 coding sequence is TGTGCCACCAGAACGGGCGGGGGGGTCTCCTACAATGAGCAGTTCTTC.

This clonotype was counted a few times. DNA for the CDR3: TGTGCCAGCAGCCCCGGGGGGTTTCTAAGTTACGAGCAGTACTTC. Translated, it gives CASSPGGFLSYEQYF. The V call is TRBV7-6, the J call TRBJ2-7; 7 bases agree with TRBD2. Losses at the gene ends were 5 bases for V and 4 bases for J; bases not matched to a gene: 11. Germline V gives CDR1 SGHVS, CDR2 FNYEAQ. The CDR3 is 15 amino acids. Supplemented by reference TRBV7-6 and TRBJ2-7, the full variable domain reads GAGVSQSPRYKVTKRGQDVALRCDPISGHVSLYWYRQALGQGPEFLTYFNYEAQQDKSGLPNDRFSAERPEGSISTLTIQRTEQRDSAMYRCASSPGGFLSYEQYFGPGTRLTVT.

CDR3 nucleotide sequence: TGCAGTGTTCAAGATCGCCAAATTAATGAAAAACTGTTTTTT. It translates to CSVQDRQINEKLFF. V gene TRBV20-1 combines with J gene TRBJ1-4, with unresolved D. Germline CDR1 and CDR2: DFQATT and SNEGSKA (reference sequence). The germline V and J ends were trimmed by 7 bases and 4 bases, with 16 bases remaining between them. This CDR3 contains 14 residues.

This clonotype occurred a few times. The V gene is TRBV27, the J gene TRBJ1-5; possible D gene TRBD1, 5 bases. Germline V gives CDR1 MNHEY, CDR2 SMNVEV (reference sequence). The CDR3 extends over 16 amino acids. V was clipped by 2 bases and J by 2 bases, with 13 bases between them. In DNA form, the CDR3 reads TGTGCCAGCAGTTTACGGGGACTTCTGGGCAATCAGCCCCAGCATTTT. Translating gives CASSLRGLLGNQPQHF.